These 19 T cell receptor beta chains were sequenced from one sample in a study of T cells after posttransplantation cyclophosphamide. Assay: immunoSEQ multiplex PCR; the TCRdb copy retains only in-frame clones and omits some. This repertoire lists 45,000 to 55,000 clones without singletons; about 2.2% sits in the top ten. Sequencing was carried out using PBMCs. The receptor set was obtained from a man in his forties or fifties in good health, CMV-negative, and a related stem cell transplant donor.

This clone appeared many times. This chain uses TRBV10-2 with TRBJ2-7; 9 bases match TRBD1. V shed 2 bases, J shed 2 bases, and the junction held 7 bases outside the gene matches. The CDR3 is 16 amino acids. Germline V lookup: CDR1 WSHSY, CDR2 SAAADI. The CDR3 DNA sequence: TGCGCCAGCAGTGAGCAAGGACAGGGGTGGCCCTACGAGCAGTACTTC. The encoded protein is CASSEQGQGWPYEQYF.

This clone was recorded at least ten times. The chain links TRBV28 to TRBJ2-3; 8 positions agree with TRBD1. The CDR3 loop spans 17 amino acids. The J segment lost 0 bases and the V segment lost 7 bases, leaving 12 bases of the junction unmatched. Germline V gene sequence: CDR1 MDHEN, CDR2 SYDVKM. For the CDR3, the DNA is TGTGCCAGCAACACCATTCCCGGGACAGGTAGCACAGATACGCAGTATTTT. This sequence encodes CASNTIPGTGSTDTQYF. The complete variable domain, with remaining parts taken from reference TRBV28 and TRBJ2-3, reads DVKVTQSSRYLVKRTGEKVFLECVQDMDHENMFWYRQDPGLGLRLIYFSYDVKMKEKGDIPEGYSVSREKKERFSLILESASTNQTSMYLCASNTIPGTGSTDTQYFGPGTRLTVL.

This clone was observed at least ten times. This rearrangement joins TRBV18 to TRBJ2-7, with TRBD1 matching 9 bases. V was clipped by 3 bases and J by 0 bases; unmatched bases: 6. The germline CDR1 and CDR2 sequences are KGHSH and LQKENI. CDR3 length: 16 residues. The CDR3 nucleotides are TGTGCCAGCTCACCTTCCTCGGGACAGGGCTCCTACGAGCAGTACTTC. Translating it yields CASSPSSGQGSYEQYF.

The V and J genes are TRBV5-8 and TRBJ2-5; D possibly corresponds to TRBD2 (5 bases). The last part of the DNA fits TRBJ2-7 better; the J call may be wrong. This CDR3 region has 13 residues. Germline lookup yields CDR1 SGHTS and CDR2 YDEGEE. The CDR3: CASFWTDPYEQYF. CDR3 in DNA: TGTGCCAGCTTCTGGACTGATCCCTACGAGCAGTACTTC.

In this sample, this clone turned up many times. The chain combines TRBV15 with TRBJ2-3; TRBD2 agrees at 9 bases. J gave up 8 bases and V 4 bases, and 16 bases lay outside the gene matches. Germline assignment: CDR1 LNHNV and CDR2 YYDKDF (reference sequence). The CDR3 extends over 17 amino acids. CDR3 nucleotide sequence: TGTGCCACCAGCATCTCAGCGGGAGGCCCTGATGGTTCTACGCAGTATTTT. Protein: CATSISAGGPDGSTQYF.

This clone was counted at least ten times. The CDR3 coding sequence is TGTGCCAGCAGCTTCCAAGCGGGGTACAATGAGCAGTTCTTC. Protein product: CASSFQAGYNEQFF. The V gene is TRBV11-3, the J gene TRBJ2-1, with 7 bases that match TRBD2. V lost 3 bases and J lost 4; bases outside the gene matches: 3. Germline CDR1 SGHNT, CDR2 YENEEA. The CDR3 contains 14 residues.

There are a few counts of this clone. The V and J genes are TRBV28 and TRBJ1-1; weak D call: TRBD1 (5 bases). This CDR3 region has 14 residues. Germline V gene sequence: CDR1 MDHEN, CDR2 SYDVKM. Trimming removed 3 bases at V and 0 bases at J, with 8 bases between. The CDR3 spells CASSFMDMNTEAFF. The DNA for the CDR3 is TGTGCCAGCAGTTTTATGGACATGAACACTGAAGCTTTCTTT.

This clone was observed at least ten times. This chain uses TRBV28 with TRBJ1-2, with 9 positions matching TRBD1. V trimming: 6 bases; J trimming: 3 bases; junction bases outside the gene matches: 8. Germline V gene sequence: CDR1 MDHEN, CDR2 SYDVKM. CDR3 length equals 15 residues. DNA of the CDR3: TGTGCCAGCAGACCGACAGGGGGATTAGACTATGGCTACACCTTC. Translating it yields CASRPTGGLDYGYTF.

This clone was detected many times. V gene TRBV27 combines with J gene TRBJ2-6, with D tentatively TRBD1 (6 bases). Germline CDR1 MNHEY, CDR2 SMNVEV (reference sequence). V was shortened by 6 bases and J by 1 base, with 19 bases between the two germline ends. The CDR3 runs to 18 residues. CDR3 bases: TGTGCCAGCAGACCGAGGGGGACACCCGATTCTGGGGCCAACGTCCTGACTTTC. Translated: CASRPRGTPDSGANVLTF. The full variable domain, with the rest looked up from reference TRBV27 and TRBJ2-6, is EAQVTQNPRYLITVTGKKLTVTCSQNMNHEYMSWYRQDPGLGLRQIYYSMNVEVTDKGDVPEGYKVSRKEKRNFPLILESPSPNQTSLYFCASRPRGTPDSGANVLTFGAGSRLTVL.

This clone was picked up many times. The chain recombines TRBV5-1 with TRBJ2-3; 9 bases line up with TRBD1. CDR3 length: 15 residues. Unmatched junction bases numbered 9, after V lost 4 bases and J lost 6 bases. Germline CDR1 reads SGHRS; CDR2 reads YFSETQ. In DNA, the CDR3 is TGCGCCAGCAGCCTAGTACAGGGGGCGCGGGATACGCAGTATTTT. Translation: CASSLVQGARDTQYF.

This clone has a count of ten or more. The chain employs TRBV14 and TRBJ1-2, with unresolved D. CDR1 and CDR2 from the germline V gene are SGHDN and FVKESK. The CDR3 is 13 amino acids. V dropped 4 bases and J dropped 4 bases, with 10 bases sitting between them. The CDR3 nucleotides read TGTGCCAGCAGCCGGGAGGCCGGCTATGGCTACACCTTC. Its translation: CASSREAGYGYTF.

This clone was recorded many times. This rearrangement joins TRBV7-8 to TRBJ2-1; a weak D match, TRBD2 (6 bases). The V end lost 3 bases, the J end lost 5 bases, and 11 bases lay between the germline ends. Germline CDR1 reads SGHVS; CDR2 reads FQNEAQ. The CDR3 totals 14 residues. The CDR3 here is CASSLAGNHNEQFF. The CDR3 DNA follows: TGTGCCAGCAGCTTGGCGGGGAACCACAATGAGCAGTTCTTC.

The rearrangement joins TRBV27 to TRBJ2-5; 11 bases are shared with TRBD2. TRBJ2-7 explains the end of the DNA better; the J call may be wrong. Germline V gives CDR1 MNHEY, CDR2 SMNVEV (reference sequence). This CDR3 spans 16 amino acids. The DNA for the CDR3 is TGTGCCAGCAGTACGTATAGCGGGAGGGCCCCCTACGAGCAGTACTTC. This translates into CASSTYSGRAPYEQYF.

This clone was seen ten or more times. V is TRBV5-1 and J is TRBJ2-3, with D tentatively TRBD1 (6 bases). Germline values: CDR1 SGHRS, CDR2 YFSETQ. This CDR3 contains 14 residues. Trimming shortened V by 2 bases and J by 0 bases, and 7 bases separated the two germline ends. CDR3 sequence reads: CASSFGQSTDTQYF. The CDR3 coding sequence is TGCGCCAGCAGCTTCGGACAGAGCACAGATACGCAGTATTTT.

The gene calls are TRBV6-1 and TRBJ2-2, with D maybe TRBD2 (5 bases). Germline loops: CDR1 MNHNS, CDR2 SASEGT. This CDR3 is built from 13 residues. V lost 10 bases and J 1 base, leaving 10 bases between the germline ends. The DNA for the CDR3 is TGTGCCATCCGGGATGGGAACACCGGGGAGCTGTTTTTT. This encodes CAIRDGNTGELFF.

This clone has ten or more counts. V is TRBV7-2 and J is TRBJ2-5; 8 bases map to TRBD2. V lost 5 bases and J lost 5; bases outside the gene matches: 16. The CDR3 loop spans 17 amino acids. Per germline, CDR1 SGHTA and CDR2 FQGNSA. CDR3 sequence: CASSPASGGRLGETQYF. DNA for the CDR3: TGTGCCAGCAGCCCCGCAAGTGGCGGGAGGCTCGGGGAGACCCAGTACTTC.

This clone occurred many times. CDR3 nucleotides: TGTGCCAGCAGCTTAGATAGCCATTATGAGCAGTTCTTC. It specifies CASSLDSHYEQFF. The rearrangement joins TRBV11-3 to TRBJ2-1; no clear D. There are 13 residues in the CDR3. The germline V gene has CDR1 SGHNT and CDR2 YENEEA. Trimming removed 0 bases at V and 8 bases at J, with 8 bases between.

This clone was detected many times. The genes are TRBV7-9 and TRBJ2-3, with unresolved D. Trimming left V 2 bases short and J 6 bases short, with 9 bases between. The CDR3 is 13 amino acids. Germline CDR1 is SEHNR and CDR2 is FQNEAQ (reference sequence). The CDR3 DNA follows: TGTGCCAGCAGCTTAATAGTCCCCGATACGCAGTATTTT. It specifies CASSLIVPDTQYF.

Many counts were recorded for this clone. The V and J genes are TRBV6-5 and TRBJ2-3, with a weak D call TRBD1 (5 bases). Per the germline V gene, CDR1 is MNHEY and CDR2 is SVGAGI. The CDR3 is made up of 15 amino acids. Trimming cost V 5 bases and J 6 bases, with 18 bases left between them. DNA of the CDR3: TGTGCCAGCAGTCGCGACAGAGTCCAAATGGATACGCAGTATTTT. This sequence encodes CASSRDRVQMDTQYF.